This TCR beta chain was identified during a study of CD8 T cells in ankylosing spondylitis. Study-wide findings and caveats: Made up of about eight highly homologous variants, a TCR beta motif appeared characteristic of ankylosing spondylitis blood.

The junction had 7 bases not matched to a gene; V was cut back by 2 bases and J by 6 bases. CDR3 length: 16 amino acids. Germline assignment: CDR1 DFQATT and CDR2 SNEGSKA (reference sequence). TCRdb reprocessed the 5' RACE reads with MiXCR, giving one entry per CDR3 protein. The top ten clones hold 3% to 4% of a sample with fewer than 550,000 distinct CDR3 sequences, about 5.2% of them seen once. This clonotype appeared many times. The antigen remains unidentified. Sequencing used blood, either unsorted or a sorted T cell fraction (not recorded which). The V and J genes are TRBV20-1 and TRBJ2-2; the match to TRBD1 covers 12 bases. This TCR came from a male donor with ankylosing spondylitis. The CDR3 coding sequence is TGCAGTGCTAGACAGGGGACAGGGGGCGATTCCGGGGAGCTGTTTTTT. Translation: CSARQGTGGDSGELFF.